This is a list of T cell receptor beta chains from one sample in a study of blood T cells in healthy people across ages. TCRdb reanalysed the 5' RACE reads using MiXCR and keeps one entry per CDR3 protein. The sample comprises approximately 2,000,000 distinct CDR3 sequences, roughly two fifths of which are singletons, and under 25% rests with the top ten. The sequencing input was blood. These receptors were taken from a human donor in good health. Each CDR3 is given with its conserved first and last residue. The D gene is left open where the match is weak. Clone sizes are given selectively: once, few, many, or a class where the clone is expanded.

D gene | J gene | V gene | clone size | CDR3 DNA | CDR3 protein
NA | TRBJ2-7 | TRBV4-3 | NA | TGCGCCAGCAGCCAAGATCGGAAAGCGGGTATGATCTCCTACGAGCAGTACTTC | CASSQDRKAGMISYEQYF
NA | TRBJ1-2 | TRBV20-1 | NA | TGCAGTGCTAGAGATCGGAAAAAAGACCGAATTCTCGCCTATGGCTACACCTTC | CSARDRKKDRILAYGYTF
NA | TRBJ1-2 | TRBV4-3 | few | TGCGCCAGCAGCCAAGATTTGCGGATTAACTATGGCTACACCTTC | CASSQDLRINYGYTF
NA | TRBJ1-5 | TRBV5-5 | NA | TGTGCCAGCAGCGCCCCGAAGGGTGATGGCAATCAGCCCCAGCATTTT | CASSAPKGDGNQPQHF
NA | TRBJ1-2 | TRBV7-9 | NA | TGTGCCAGCAGCCTCTCGAAGGGGGAACGGGACTATGGCTACACCTTC | CASSLSKGERDYGYTF
NA | TRBJ2-3 | TRBV5-6 | NA | TGTGCCAGCAGCCTTACGGTTAGCACAGGTACGCAGTATTTT | CASSLTVSTGTQYF
NA | TRBJ1-5 | TRBV7-6 | NA | TGTGCCAGCAGCCAAGGCAGGGCTGGGAATCAGCCCCAGCATTTT | CASSQGRAGNQPQHF
TRBD1 | TRBJ1-5 | TRBV12-5 | NA | TGTGCTAGTGGTTTGACGACAGGGGAGGGCAATCAGCCCCAGCATTTT | CASGLTTGEGNQPQHF
TRBD2 | TRBJ2-1 | TRBV6-5 | NA | TGTGCCGGCAGTTACCTAGCGGGCGAGGCCTACAATGAGCAGTTCTTC | CAGSYLAGEAYNEQFF
NA | TRBJ1-5 | TRBV6-2/TRBV6-3 | once | TGTGCCAGCAGTTTTATGGCCCCAAGCAATCAGCCCCAGCATTTT | CASSFMAPSNQPQHF
TRBD2 | TRBJ2-7 | TRBV4-3 | few | TGCGCCAGCAGCCAACTTAGCGGGGGGGCGGAGGAGCAGTACTTC | CASSQLSGGAEEQYF
TRBD2 | TRBJ2-3 | TRBV7-2 | few | TGTGCCAGCAGCCATACTAGCGGGGGGAGCCAAGTCACAGATACGCAGTATTTT | CASSHTSGGSQVTDTQYF
TRBD1 | TRBJ1-3 | TRBV9 | NA | TGTGCCAGTAGCGTCAGGACAGGCTCTGGAAACACCATATATTTT | CASSVRTGSGNTIYF
NA | TRBJ2-3 | TRBV9 | NA | TGTGCCAGCAGCGCCCGCCTACCTCGGACAGACCAACGCACAGATACGCAGTATTTT | CASSARLPRTDQRTDTQYF
NA | TRBJ2-5 | TRBV12-1 | NA | TGTGCCAGCAGCTTTTCTAACGGGACAGGCCCTCAGGAGACCCAGTACTTC | CASSFSNGTGPQETQYF
TRBD2 | TRBJ2-3 | TRBV4-2 | few | TGTGCCAGCAGCCAAGACGGGACGGGGGGGCCAGATACGCAGTATTTT | CASSQDGTGGPDTQYF
NA | TRBJ1-2 | TRBV7-9 | NA | TGTGCCAGCAGCTTAGCGTTGCATTATGGCTACACCTTC | CASSLALHYGYTF
TRBD2 | TRBJ2-1 | TRBV4-3 | many | TGCGCCAGCAGCCAAGAAGTAGCGGGGTTTACCCACAATGAGCAGTTCTTC | CASSQEVAGFTHNEQFF
TRBD1 | TRBJ2-5 | TRBV5-8 | NA | TGTGCCACCAGAGGGCCGGACAGGGAGACCCAGTACTTC | CATRGPDRETQYF
TRBD1 | TRBJ2-7 | TRBV20-1 | NA | TGCAGTGCTATCAAGGGACAGGGGATCTACGAGCAGTACTTC | CSAIKGQGIYEQYF
TRBD2 | TRBJ2-7 | TRBV7-2 | NA | TGTGCCAGCAGCTTGGGCACTAGCGGGGTAGTCAACGAGCAGTACTTC | CASSLGTSGVVNEQYF
NA | TRBJ2-2 | TRBV12-3/TRBV12-4 | NA | TGTGCCAGCAGTTTAATCGGTTACACCGGGGAGCTGTTTTTT | CASSLIGYTGELFF
NA | TRBJ1-1 | TRBV5-1 | NA | TGCGCCAGCAGCCCGGGGGGGGGAGACACTGCAGCTTTCTTT | CASSPGGGDTAAFF
NA | TRBJ2-5 | TRBV10-3 | NA | TGTGCCATCAGTACGGGAGAGACCCAAGAGACCCAGTACTTC | CAISTGETQETQYF
TRBD1 | TRBJ1-5 | TRBV12-3/TRBV12-4 | many | TGTGCCAGCAGCTTAGACAGGGCTGGCAATCAGCCCCAGCATTTT | CASSLDRAGNQPQHF
NA | TRBJ2-1 | TRBV6-6 | NA | TGTGCCAGCATTAATTCGGTTCTCGCCTACAATGAGCAGTTCTTC | CASINSVLAYNEQFF
TRBD1 | TRBJ1-2 | TRBV6-5 | NA | TGTGCCAGCAGCACCCTCCGGGACAGGGGTCTCTATGGCTACACCTTC | CASSTLRDRGLYGYTF
TRBD2 | TRBJ2-5 | TRBV20-1 | NA | TGCAGTGCTAGACACCTAGCGGGGGGCCTCCAAGAGACCCAGTACTTC | CSARHLAGGLQETQYF
NA | TRBJ2-6 | TRBV12-3/TRBV12-4 | NA | TGTGCCAGCAGCCCCTGGAGGGGGACGGCGAGCTCTGGGGCCAACGTCCTGACTTTC | CASSPWRGTASSGANVLTF
NA | TRBJ2-1 | TRBV12-3/TRBV12-4 | NA | TGTGCCAGCAGTCCCCCGGATAGGGATGAGCAGTTCTTC | CASSPPDRDEQFF
NA | TRBJ1-2 | TRBV6-6 | few | TGTGCCGGCAGTTACCGAGAGAACTATGGCTACACCTTC | CAGSYRENYGYTF